This T cell receptor beta chain derives from a study of blood T cell repertoires in COVID-19. Study context: Whether acute or convalescent, the COVID-19 samples came from the United States, Italy and Spain. PBMCs, B-cell-depleted T cells, or T cells were the source of the cDNA or gDNA that made up the material.

Original processing notes: Quantification of nucleated cells was approximated via reference gene primer amplification. Assay: immunoSEQ multiplex PCR; the TCRdb copy retains only in-frame clones and omits some. The V and J calls and clone size were taken over from that table, and D and trimming were inferred from the DNA. Of 70,000 to 95,000 clones in the sample, roughly 96% were seen once. The material sequenced was peripheral blood. This sequence originates from a human donor with active COVID-19. The donor label of this sample is uncertain.

CDR3 amino acids: CASSTTSGTLQAETQYF. In DNA, the CDR3 is TGTGCCAGCAGTACGACTAGCGGGACTCTCCAGGCAGAGACCCAGTACTTC. The V gene is TRBV13, the J gene TRBJ2-5, with 11 positions matching TRBD2. Trimming cost V 6 bases and J 4 bases; bases outside gene matches: 13. Germline V gives CDR1 PRHDT, CDR2 FYEKMQ (reference sequence). This CDR3 is built from 17 residues.